This is a list of T cell receptor beta chains from one sample in a study of Ad26.COV2.S vaccination and SARS-CoV-2 variants. Here immunoSEQ multiplex PCR was the method, and the copy in TCRdb shows in-frame clones only, minus some. The sample has hundreds of thousands of clones; approximately 92% are singletons. The sequencing used peripheral blood, collected in a trial of Ad26.COV2.S vaccine versus placebo. Receptors were obtained from a person between 18 and 65 years old who received the Ad26.COV2.S COVID-19 vaccine or a placebo. The CDR3 runs from the conserved cysteine through the conserved F or W. D genes are given only for firm matches. Clone sizes are given selectively: once, few, many, or a class where the clone is expanded.

>.|TRBV5-4|TRBJ2-5|.
CASSLDVIETQYF
TGTGCCAGCAGCTTGGATGTCATTGAGACCCAGTACTTC
>.|TRBV4-3|TRBJ2-1|.
CASSPWEGAFNEQFF
TGCGCCAGCAGCCCTTGGGAGGGGGCCTTCAATGAGCAGTTCTTC
>.|TRBV3-1/TRBV3-2|TRBJ2-1|.
CASSQSAGRSYNEQFF
TGTGCCAGCAGCCAATCCGCGGGGCGCTCCTACAATGAGCAGTTCTTC
>.|TRBV11-2|TRBJ1-2|.
CASSLGLPNYGYTF
TGTGCCAGCAGCTTAGGGCTCCCTAACTATGGCTACACCTTC
>.|TRBV7-2|TRBJ2-3|.
CASSLWRGRGADTQYF
TGTGCCAGCAGCTTATGGAGGGGGCGAGGCGCAGATACGCAGTATTTT
>TRBD2|TRBV4-2|TRBJ2-3|.
CASSQTRGLAGGPIDTQYF
TGTGCCAGCAGCCAGACCCGGGGTTTGGCGGGGGGGCCGATAGATACGCAGTATTTT
>.|TRBV7-9|TRBJ2-7|.
CASSQRSGFSYEQYF
TGTGCCAGCAGCCAAAGATCAGGTTTCTCCTACGAGCAGTACTTC
>.|TRBV10-2|TRBJ2-7|.
CASSADGPYEQYF
TGCGCCAGCAGTGCAGACGGGCCGTACGAGCAGTACTTC
>.|TRBV6-4|TRBJ2-7|.
CASRREAPHEQYF
TGTGCCAGCAGGAGGGAGGCTCCCCACGAGCAGTACTTC
>.|TRBV24-1|TRBJ1-2|.
CATSDFPRGNDGYTF
TGTGCCACCAGTGATTTCCCCAGGGGAAATGATGGCTACACCTTC
>.|TRBV21-1|TRBJ1-3|.
CASSKGARGSRDTPGSGNTIYF
TGTGCCAGCAGCAAAGGGGCTCGTGGGTCAAGGGACACTCCAGGGTCTGGAAACACCATATATTTT
>.|TRBV6-5|TRBJ1-4|once
CASSYSGGTANEKLFF
TGTGCCAGCAGTTACTCCGGGGGGACGGCTAATGAAAAACTGTTTTTT
>.|TRBV4-3|TRBJ2-3|.
CASSQDEIYGIDTQYF
TGCGCCAGCAGCCAAGACGAGATATACGGTATAGATACGCAGTATTTT
>.|TRBV29-1|TRBJ1-2|.
CSARQETWGGYTF
TGCAGCGCCCGACAGGAGACCTGGGGTGGCTACACCTTC
>TRBD2|TRBV5-6|TRBJ2-3|.
CASTRVAGGLTDTQYF
TGTGCCAGCACCCGCGTAGCGGGGGGGCTCACAGATACGCAGTATTTT
>TRBD1|TRBV6-5|TRBJ1-2|.
CASSHTGGGYTF
TGTGCCAGCAGTCATACAGGGGGTGGCTACACCTTC
>.|TRBV7-9|TRBJ2-3|.
CASSGHPLGDTQYF
TGTGCCAGCAGCGGTCACCCCTTAGGGGATACGCAGTATTTT
>TRBD1|TRBV7-9|TRBJ2-1|.
CASSTGVLGQGYNEQFF
TGTGCCAGCAGCACTGGAGTGTTGGGACAGGGCTACAATGAGCAGTTCTTC
>TRBD1|TRBV6-5|TRBJ2-7|.
CASSLRTGGPYEQYF
TGTGCCAGCAGTTTAAGGACAGGGGGCCCCTACGAGCAGTACTTC
>TRBD1|TRBV27|TRBJ1-1|.
CASSPNRGRGTEAFF
TGTGCCAGCAGTCCGAACAGGGGGCGCGGCACTGAAGCTTTCTTT
>.|TRBV24-1|TRBJ2-5|.
CATSDPRALGETQYF
TGTGCCACCAGTGACCCGAGGGCCCTTGGGGAGACCCAGTACTTC
>.|TRBV24-1|TRBJ2-3|.
CATSGRTHRSNTDTQYF
TGTGCCACCAGTGGCAGAACCCATAGGTCCAACACAGATACGCAGTATTTT
>.|TRBV7-9|TRBJ2-5|.
CASREWTAQETQYF
TGTGCCAGCAGGGAGTGGACAGCCCAAGAGACCCAGTACTTC
>.|TRBV6-2/TRBV6-3|TRBJ2-1|.
CASSSPQPNLNNDLTNEQFF
TGTGCCAGCAGTTCGCCCCAACCGAACCTCAACAATGATCTCACCAATGAGCAGTTCTTC
>.|TRBV28|TRBJ1-5|once
CASSFGQNAGSNQPQHF
TGTGCCAGCAGTTTCGGCCAAAACGCGGGTAGCAATCAGCCCCAGCATTTT
>.|TRBV4-1|TRBJ2-7|.
CASSQDRIPSFREQYF
TGCGCCAGCAGCCAAGATCGAATCCCCAGTTTTCGTGAGCAGTACTTC
>.|TRBV7-6|TRBJ1-2|.
CASSSMRGAYGYTF
TGTGCCAGCAGCTCTATGAGGGGAGCCTATGGCTACACCTTC
>.|TRBV5-1|TRBJ2-2|once
CASSLFVGGELFF
TGCGCCAGCAGCTTGTTTGTGGGCGGGGAGCTGTTTTTT
>.|TRBV5-4|TRBJ2-2|few
CASSWPGGDTGELFF
TGTGCCAGCAGCTGGCCGGGCGGGGACACCGGGGAGCTGTTTTTT
>.|TRBV14|TRBJ2-5|.
CASSQGDGTQYF
TGTGCCAGCAGCCAAGGGGATGGGACCCAGTACTTC
>.|TRBV5-6|TRBJ1-6|once
CASSLGGRLSPLHF
TGTGCCAGCAGCTTGGGAGGGAGGCTCTCACCCCTCCACTTT
>.|TRBV9|TRBJ1-3|.
CASSGGAGPSGNTIYF
TGTGCCAGCAGCGGGGGTGCGGGGCCCTCTGGAAACACCATATATTTT
>.|TRBV27|TRBJ1-1|.
CASSLIRGTEAFF
TGTGCCAGCAGTTTAATTCGGGGGACTGAAGCTTTCTTT
>.|TRBV11-2|TRBJ2-7|.
CASSLIPGAYEQYF
TGTGCCAGCAGCTTAATTCCAGGGGCTTACGAGCAGTACTTC
>TRBD2|TRBV7-9|TRBJ2-2|.
CASSLSFSGADVELFF
TGTGCCAGCAGCTTAAGTTTTAGCGGGGCGGACGTGGAGCTGTTTTTT